These T cell receptor beta chains were read from a single sample in a study of blood T cell repertoires in COVID-19. Clones were sequenced by immunoSEQ multiplex PCR, and TCRdb holds only the in-frame ones, with some missing. The sample shows around 260,000 clones, roughly 90% of them seen only once. Source material: peripheral blood. The source of these receptors is a human donor in a cohort sampled during active COVID-19. The CDR3 runs from the conserved cysteine through the conserved F or W. D genes are given only for firm matches. Size is omitted from some rows. Given values are once, few, many or a class for expanded clones.

j_gene: TRBJ2-5
abundance: .
d_gene: .
v_gene: TRBV12-5
CDR3nt: TGTGCTAGTGGTTTCCAGGAATCGACCCAGTACTTC
CDR3aa: CASGFQESTQYF

j_gene: TRBJ2-7
abundance: once
d_gene: TRBD1
v_gene: TRBV15
CDR3nt: TGTGCCACCAGCAGAAAGACGGGACAGGGTATCCACGAGCAGTACTTC
CDR3aa: CATSRKTGQGIHEQYF

j_gene: TRBJ1-5
abundance: .
d_gene: .
v_gene: TRBV6-1
CDR3nt: TGTGCCAGCAGTGCGACAGGCCCCCGGGTATTAGGCAATCAGCCCCAGCATTTT
CDR3aa: CASSATGPRVLGNQPQHF

j_gene: TRBJ2-5
abundance: .
d_gene: .
v_gene: TRBV4-3
CDR3nt: TGCGCCAGCAGCCATCGGGGCGGGGCCGTTGAAGAGACCCAGTACTTC
CDR3aa: CASSHRGGAVEETQYF

j_gene: TRBJ1-3
abundance: once
d_gene: TRBD1
v_gene: TRBV7-2
CDR3nt: TGTGCCAGCAGCACCCGGACAGGAGCCTCTGGAAACACCATATATTTT
CDR3aa: CASSTRTGASGNTIYF

j_gene: TRBJ1-3
abundance: .
d_gene: TRBD1
v_gene: TRBV5-8
CDR3nt: TGTGCCAGCAGCCTCTCAACGGACAGGAGGGGATCTGGAAACACCATATATTTT
CDR3aa: CASSLSTDRRGSGNTIYF

j_gene: TRBJ1-1
abundance: .
d_gene: TRBD1
v_gene: TRBV19
CDR3nt: TGTGCCAGTACCTGGAACAGGGGGGTCGGGGGGAACACTGAAGCTTTCTTT
CDR3aa: CASTWNRGVGGNTEAFF

j_gene: TRBJ1-5
abundance: .
d_gene: .
v_gene: TRBV11-2
CDR3nt: TGTGCCAGCAGCTTATCAGTGGAGGCCAATCAGCCCCAGCATTTT
CDR3aa: CASSLSVEANQPQHF

j_gene: TRBJ1-4
abundance: once
d_gene: .
v_gene: TRBV5-4
CDR3nt: TGTGCCAGCAGCTTGGGTGGGACTCCTAATGAAAAACTGTTTTTT
CDR3aa: CASSLGGTPNEKLFF

j_gene: TRBJ2-7
abundance: .
d_gene: TRBD1
v_gene: TRBV7-2
CDR3nt: TGTGCCAGCAGCCCACTACCGGGACAGGGATACGAGCAGTACTTC
CDR3aa: CASSPLPGQGYEQYF

j_gene: TRBJ1-6
abundance: .
d_gene: .
v_gene: TRBV18
CDR3nt: TGTGCCAGCTCACCTCAACCGTCGCGAAATAATTCACCCCTCCACTTT
CDR3aa: CASSPQPSRNNSPLHF

j_gene: TRBJ1-2
abundance: .
d_gene: TRBD1
v_gene: TRBV24-1
CDR3nt: TGTGCCACCAGTGACCATGACAGGGTCTATGGCTACACCTTC
CDR3aa: CATSDHDRVYGYTF

j_gene: TRBJ1-1
abundance: once
d_gene: .
v_gene: TRBV5-3
CDR3nt: TGTGCCAGAAGCTTGTTCGTAACAAGTACGGCTTTCTTT
CDR3aa: CARSLFVTSTAFF

j_gene: TRBJ2-1
abundance: .
d_gene: .
v_gene: TRBV9
CDR3nt: TGTGCCAGCAGCGTAGGGAGCAGCTCCTACAATGAGCAGTTCTTC
CDR3aa: CASSVGSSSYNEQFF

j_gene: TRBJ2-6
abundance: once
d_gene: TRBD1
v_gene: TRBV15
CDR3nt: TGTGCCACCAGCAGAGATTGGGGGGGACAGGGAAACTCTGGGGCCAACGTCCTGACTTTC
CDR3aa: CATSRDWGGQGNSGANVLTF

j_gene: TRBJ2-1
abundance: .
d_gene: .
v_gene: TRBV27
CDR3nt: TGTGCCAGCAGTTTAGAAGGGGACTCCTACAATGAGCAGTTCTTC
CDR3aa: CASSLEGDSYNEQFF

j_gene: TRBJ1-3
abundance: few
d_gene: TRBD1
v_gene: TRBV28
CDR3nt: TGTGCCAGCAGTTTACCCCAGGGGGCGGGTGGAAACACCATATATTTT
CDR3aa: CASSLPQGAGGNTIYF

j_gene: TRBJ1-6
abundance: .
d_gene: TRBD1
v_gene: TRBV14
CDR3nt: TGTGCCAGCAGCCTCGGACAGGCGTTGGGTCCCCTCCACTTT
CDR3aa: CASSLGQALGPLHF

j_gene: TRBJ1-1
abundance: few
d_gene: .
v_gene: TRBV5-1
CDR3nt: TGCGCCAGCAGCTTACAGCAGAACACTGAAGCTTTCTTT
CDR3aa: CASSLQQNTEAFF

j_gene: TRBJ2-7
abundance: .
d_gene: TRBD1
v_gene: TRBV5-1
CDR3nt: TGCGCCAGCAGCTTGGGAGGACAGGGGCACGAGCAGTACTTC
CDR3aa: CASSLGGQGHEQYF

j_gene: TRBJ2-7
abundance: .
d_gene: TRBD1
v_gene: TRBV12-5
CDR3nt: TGTGCTAGTGGTTTGGGATTGGACAGGGCGGCCTACGAGCAGTACTTC
CDR3aa: CASGLGLDRAAYEQYF

j_gene: TRBJ1-1
abundance: once
d_gene: TRBD1
v_gene: TRBV9
CDR3nt: TGTGCCAGCAGGGCAAGGGACAGCACTGAAGCTTTCTTT
CDR3aa: CASRARDSTEAFF

j_gene: TRBJ1-4
abundance: .
d_gene: TRBD1
v_gene: TRBV6-5
CDR3nt: TGTGCCAGCAGCCGACAGGGTTGGAATGAAAAACTGTTTTTT
CDR3aa: CASSRQGWNEKLFF